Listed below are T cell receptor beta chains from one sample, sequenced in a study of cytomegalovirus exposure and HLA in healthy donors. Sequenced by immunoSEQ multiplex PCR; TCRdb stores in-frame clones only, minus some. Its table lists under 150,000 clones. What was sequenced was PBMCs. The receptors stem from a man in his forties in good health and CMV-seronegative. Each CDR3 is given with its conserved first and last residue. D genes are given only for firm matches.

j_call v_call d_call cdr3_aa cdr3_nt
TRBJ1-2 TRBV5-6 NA CASSLGRRSNYGYTF TGTGCCAGCAGCTTGGGCAGGAGGAGTAACTATGGCTACACCTTC
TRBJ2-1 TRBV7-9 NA CASSSGTGGNEQFF TGTGCCAGCAGCTCCGGGACTGGTGGGAATGAGCAGTTCTTC
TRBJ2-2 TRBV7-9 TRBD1 CASSFGTGTGTGELFF TGTGCCAGCAGCTTTGGGACAGGGACGGGTACCGGGGAGCTGTTTTTT
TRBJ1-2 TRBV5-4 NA CASSSMTDWYGYTF TGTGCCAGCAGCTCTATGACAGACTGGTATGGCTACACCTTC
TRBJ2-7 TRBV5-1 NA CASRAENSPYEQYF TGCGCCAGCAGAGCGGAAAACTCACCCTACGAGCAGTACTTC
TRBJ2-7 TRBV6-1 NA CASMLDEQYF TGTGCCAGCATGCTAGACGAGCAGTACTTC
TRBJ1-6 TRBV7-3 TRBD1 CASSRTGTGGLNSPLHF TGTGCCAGCAGCCGAACCGGGACAGGGGGCCTTAATTCACCCCTCCACTTT
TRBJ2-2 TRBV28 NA CASSPPGTANTGELFF TGTGCCAGCAGTCCCCCCGGGACTGCGAACACCGGGGAGCTGTTTTTT
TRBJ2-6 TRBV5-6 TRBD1 CASSSPTGGSGANVLTF TGTGCCAGCAGCTCACCGACAGGGGGCTCTGGGGCCAACGTCCTGACTTTC
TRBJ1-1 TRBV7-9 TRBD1 CASSLEGAVTEAFF TGTGCCAGCAGCTTAGAGGGGGCTGTCACTGAAGCTTTCTTT
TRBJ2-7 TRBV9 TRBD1 CASSPPRATGSSYEQYF TGTGCCAGCAGCCCCCCTCGAGCGACAGGGAGCTCCTACGAGCAGTACTTC
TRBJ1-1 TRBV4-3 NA CASSQRLHQRNTEAFF TGCGCCAGCAGCCAACGACTACACCAACGGAACACTGAAGCTTTCTTT
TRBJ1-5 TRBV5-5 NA CASSLEAGYGNQPQHF TGTGCCAGCAGCTTGGAAGCCGGGTACGGCAATCAGCCCCAGCATTTT
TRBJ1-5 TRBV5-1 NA CASSLAPNQPQHF TGCGCCAGCAGCTTGGCTCCGAATCAGCCCCAGCATTTT